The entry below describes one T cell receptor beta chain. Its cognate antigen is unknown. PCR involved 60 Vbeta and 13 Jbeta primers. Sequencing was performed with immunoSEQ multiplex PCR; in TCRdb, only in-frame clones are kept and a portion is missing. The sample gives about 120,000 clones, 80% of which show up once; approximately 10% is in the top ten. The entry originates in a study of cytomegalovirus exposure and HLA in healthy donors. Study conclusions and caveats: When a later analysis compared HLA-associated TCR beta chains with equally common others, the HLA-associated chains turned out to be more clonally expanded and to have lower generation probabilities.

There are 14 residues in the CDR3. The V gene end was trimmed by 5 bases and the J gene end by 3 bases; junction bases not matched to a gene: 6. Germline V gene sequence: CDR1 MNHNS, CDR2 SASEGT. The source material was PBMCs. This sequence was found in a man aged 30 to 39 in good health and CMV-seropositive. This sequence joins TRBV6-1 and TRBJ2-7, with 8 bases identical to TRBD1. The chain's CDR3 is CASSTRDRSYEQYF. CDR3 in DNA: TGTGCCAGCAGTACCCGGGACAGGAGCTACGAGCAGTACTTC.